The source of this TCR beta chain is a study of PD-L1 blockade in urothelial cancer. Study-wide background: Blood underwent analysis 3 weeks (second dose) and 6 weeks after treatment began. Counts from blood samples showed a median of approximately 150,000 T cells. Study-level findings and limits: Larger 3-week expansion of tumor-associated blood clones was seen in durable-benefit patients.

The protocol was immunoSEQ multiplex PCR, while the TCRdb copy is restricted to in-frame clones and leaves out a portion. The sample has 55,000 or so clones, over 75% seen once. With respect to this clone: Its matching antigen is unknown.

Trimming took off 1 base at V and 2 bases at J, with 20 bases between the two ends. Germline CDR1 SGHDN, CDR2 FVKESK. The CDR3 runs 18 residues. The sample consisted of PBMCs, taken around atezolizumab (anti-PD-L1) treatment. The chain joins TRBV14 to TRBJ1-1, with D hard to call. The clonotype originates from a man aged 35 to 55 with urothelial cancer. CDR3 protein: CASSQVVWRGGENTEAFF. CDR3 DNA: TGTGCCAGCAGCCAAGTTGTGTGGAGAGGCGGGGAAAACACTGAAGCTTTCTTT. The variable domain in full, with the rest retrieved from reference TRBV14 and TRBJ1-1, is EAGVTQFPSHSVIEKGQTVTLRCDPISGHDNLYWYRRVMGKEIKFLLHFVKESKQDESGMPNNRFLAERTGGTYSTLKVQPAELEDSGVYFCASSQVVWRGGENTEAFFGQGTRLTVV.